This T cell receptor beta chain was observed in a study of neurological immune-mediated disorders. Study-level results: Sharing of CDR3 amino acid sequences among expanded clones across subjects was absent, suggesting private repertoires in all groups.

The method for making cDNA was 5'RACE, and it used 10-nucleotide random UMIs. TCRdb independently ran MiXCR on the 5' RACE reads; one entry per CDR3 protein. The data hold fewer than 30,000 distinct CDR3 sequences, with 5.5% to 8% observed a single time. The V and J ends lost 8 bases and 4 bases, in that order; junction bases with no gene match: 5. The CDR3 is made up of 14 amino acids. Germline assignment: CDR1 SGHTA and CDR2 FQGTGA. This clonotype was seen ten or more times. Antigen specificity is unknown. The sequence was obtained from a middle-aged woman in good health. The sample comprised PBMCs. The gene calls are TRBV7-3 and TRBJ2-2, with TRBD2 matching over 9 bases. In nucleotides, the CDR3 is TGTGCCAGCGCTAGCGGGATTCCCACCGGGGAGCTGTTTTTT. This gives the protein CASASGIPTGELFF.